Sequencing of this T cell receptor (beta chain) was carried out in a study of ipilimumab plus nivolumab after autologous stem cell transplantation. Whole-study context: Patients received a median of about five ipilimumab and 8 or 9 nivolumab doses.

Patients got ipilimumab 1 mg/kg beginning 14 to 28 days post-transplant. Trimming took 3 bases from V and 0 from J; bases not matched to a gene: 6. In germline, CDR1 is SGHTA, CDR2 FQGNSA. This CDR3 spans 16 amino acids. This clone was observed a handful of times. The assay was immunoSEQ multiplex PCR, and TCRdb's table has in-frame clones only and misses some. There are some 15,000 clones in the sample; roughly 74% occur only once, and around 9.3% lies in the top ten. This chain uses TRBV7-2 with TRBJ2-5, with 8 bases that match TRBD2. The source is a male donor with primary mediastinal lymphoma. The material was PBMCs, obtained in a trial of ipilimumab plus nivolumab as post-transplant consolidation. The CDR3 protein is CASSLGAGGYQETQYF. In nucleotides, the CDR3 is TGTGCCAGCAGCTTGGGGGCGGGGGGATACCAAGAGACCCAGTACTTC.